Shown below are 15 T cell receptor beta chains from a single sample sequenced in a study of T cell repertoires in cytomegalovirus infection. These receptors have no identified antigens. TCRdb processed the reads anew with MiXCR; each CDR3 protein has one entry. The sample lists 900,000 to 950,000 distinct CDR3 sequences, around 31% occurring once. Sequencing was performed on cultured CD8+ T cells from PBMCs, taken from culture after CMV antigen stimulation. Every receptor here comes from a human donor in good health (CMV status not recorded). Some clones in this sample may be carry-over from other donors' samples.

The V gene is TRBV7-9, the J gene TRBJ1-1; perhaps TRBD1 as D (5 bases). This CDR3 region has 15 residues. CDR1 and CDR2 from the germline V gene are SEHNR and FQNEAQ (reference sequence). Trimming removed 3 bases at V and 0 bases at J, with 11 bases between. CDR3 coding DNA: TGTGCCAGCAGCTTTCCCCGGGGCCTGAACACTGAAGCTTTCTTT. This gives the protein CASSFPRGLNTEAFF.

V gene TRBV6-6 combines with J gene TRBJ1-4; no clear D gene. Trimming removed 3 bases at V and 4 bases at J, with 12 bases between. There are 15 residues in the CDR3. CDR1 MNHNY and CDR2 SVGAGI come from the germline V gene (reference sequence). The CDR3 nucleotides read TGTGCCAGCAGTTATATGGGAACTCATAATGAAAAACTGTTTTTT. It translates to CASSYMGTHNEKLFF.

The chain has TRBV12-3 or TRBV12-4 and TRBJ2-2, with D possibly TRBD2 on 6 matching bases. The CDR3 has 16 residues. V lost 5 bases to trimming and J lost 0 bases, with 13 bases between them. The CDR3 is CASSPGERANTGELFF. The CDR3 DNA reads TGTGCCAGCAGTCCTGGCGAGCGGGCGAACACCGGGGAGCTGTTTTTT.

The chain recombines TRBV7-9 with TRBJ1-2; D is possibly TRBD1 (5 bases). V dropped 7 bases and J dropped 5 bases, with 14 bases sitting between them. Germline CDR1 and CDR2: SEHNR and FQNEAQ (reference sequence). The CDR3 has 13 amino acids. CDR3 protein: CASKQASQYGYTF. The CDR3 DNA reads TGTGCCAGCAAACAGGCATCTCAATATGGCTACACCTTC.

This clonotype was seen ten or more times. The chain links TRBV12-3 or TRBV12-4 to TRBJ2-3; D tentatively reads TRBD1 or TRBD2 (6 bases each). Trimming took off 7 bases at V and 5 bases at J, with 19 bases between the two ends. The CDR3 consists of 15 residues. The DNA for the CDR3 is TGTGCCAGCAACCTTTGGGGGGCCAGAGGAGATACGCAGTATTTT. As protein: CASNLWGARGDTQYF.

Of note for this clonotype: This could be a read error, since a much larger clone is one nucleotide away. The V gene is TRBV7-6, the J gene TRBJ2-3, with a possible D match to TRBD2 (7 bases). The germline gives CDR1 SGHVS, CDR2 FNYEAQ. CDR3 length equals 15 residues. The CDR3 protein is CTSSSRGGLTDTQYF. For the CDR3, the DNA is TGTACCAGCAGCTCGAGGGGGGGCCTCACAGATACGCAGTATTTT.

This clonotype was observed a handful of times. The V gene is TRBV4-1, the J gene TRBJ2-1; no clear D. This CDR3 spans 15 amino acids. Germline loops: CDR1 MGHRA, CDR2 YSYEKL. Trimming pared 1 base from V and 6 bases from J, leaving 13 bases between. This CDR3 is CASSQALGTFNEQFF. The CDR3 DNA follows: TGCGCCAGCAGCCAAGCCCTAGGTACTTTCAATGAGCAGTTCTTC.

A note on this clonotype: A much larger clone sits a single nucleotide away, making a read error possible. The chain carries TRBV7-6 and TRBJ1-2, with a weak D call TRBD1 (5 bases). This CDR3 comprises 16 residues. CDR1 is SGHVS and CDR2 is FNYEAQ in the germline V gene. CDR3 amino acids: CANSLAAGREIYGYTF. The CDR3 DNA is TGTGCCAACAGCTTAGCTGCGGGACGGGAGATCTATGGCTACACCTTC.

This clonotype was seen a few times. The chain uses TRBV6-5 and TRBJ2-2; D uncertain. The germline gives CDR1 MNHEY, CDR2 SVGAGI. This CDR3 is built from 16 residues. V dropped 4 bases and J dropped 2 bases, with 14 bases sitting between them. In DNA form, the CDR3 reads TGTGCCAGCAGTTGGTCTGGAACTGACAACACCGGGGAGCTGTTTTTT. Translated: CASSWSGTDNTGELFF.

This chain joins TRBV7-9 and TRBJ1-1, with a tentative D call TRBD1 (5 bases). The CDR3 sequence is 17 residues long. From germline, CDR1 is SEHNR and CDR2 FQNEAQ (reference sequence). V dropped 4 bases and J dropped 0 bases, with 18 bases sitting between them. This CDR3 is CASSSNPSTEMNTEAFF. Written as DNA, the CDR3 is TGTGCCAGCAGCTCCAACCCCTCGACAGAGATGAACACTGAAGCTTTCTTT.

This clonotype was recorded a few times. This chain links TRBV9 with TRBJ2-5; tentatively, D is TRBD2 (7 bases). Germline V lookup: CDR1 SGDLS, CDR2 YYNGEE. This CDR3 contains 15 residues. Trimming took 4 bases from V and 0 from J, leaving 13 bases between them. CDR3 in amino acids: CASSYRGGHQETQYF. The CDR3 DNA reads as TGTGCCAGCAGCTATAGGGGGGGACACCAAGAGACCCAGTACTTC.

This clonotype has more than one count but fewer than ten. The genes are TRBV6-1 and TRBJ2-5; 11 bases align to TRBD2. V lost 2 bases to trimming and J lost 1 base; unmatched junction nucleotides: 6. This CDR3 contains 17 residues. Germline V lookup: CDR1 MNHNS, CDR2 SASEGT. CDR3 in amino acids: CASSEWASGGPQETQYF. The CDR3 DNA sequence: TGTGCCAGCAGTGAATGGGCTAGCGGGGGGCCCCAAGAGACCCAGTACTTC.

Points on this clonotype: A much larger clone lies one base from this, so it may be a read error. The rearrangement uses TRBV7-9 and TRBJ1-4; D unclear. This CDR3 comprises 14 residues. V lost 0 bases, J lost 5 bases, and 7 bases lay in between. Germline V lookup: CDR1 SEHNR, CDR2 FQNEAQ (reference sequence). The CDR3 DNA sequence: TGTGCCAGCAGCTTAGCAGGGTGGAATGAAAAACTGTTTTTT. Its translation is CASSLAGWNEKLFF.

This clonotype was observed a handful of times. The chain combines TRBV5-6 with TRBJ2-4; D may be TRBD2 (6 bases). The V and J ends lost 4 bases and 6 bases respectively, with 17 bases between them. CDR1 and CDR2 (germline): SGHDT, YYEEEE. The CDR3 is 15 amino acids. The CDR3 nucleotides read TGTGCCAGCAGCACGGCCAGGGAGGAACGAAACATTCAGTACTTC. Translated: CASSTAREERNIQYF.

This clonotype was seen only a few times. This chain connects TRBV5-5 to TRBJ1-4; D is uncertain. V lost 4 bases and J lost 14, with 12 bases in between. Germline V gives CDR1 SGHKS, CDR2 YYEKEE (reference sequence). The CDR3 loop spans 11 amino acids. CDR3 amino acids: CASSITQILFF. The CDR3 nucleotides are TGTGCCAGCAGCATTACTCAGATTCTGTTTTTT.